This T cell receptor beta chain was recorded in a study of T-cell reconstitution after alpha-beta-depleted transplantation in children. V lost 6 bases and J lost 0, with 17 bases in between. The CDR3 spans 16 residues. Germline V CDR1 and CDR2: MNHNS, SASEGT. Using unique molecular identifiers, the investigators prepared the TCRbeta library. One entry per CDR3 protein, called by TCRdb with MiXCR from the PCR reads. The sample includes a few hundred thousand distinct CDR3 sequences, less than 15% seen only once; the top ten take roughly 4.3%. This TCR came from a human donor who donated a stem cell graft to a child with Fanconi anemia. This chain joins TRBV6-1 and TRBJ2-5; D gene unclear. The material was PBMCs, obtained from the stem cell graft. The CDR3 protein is CASRDPSLAYQETQYF. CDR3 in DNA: TGTGCCAGCAGGGATCCCAGCCTCGCGTACCAAGAGACCCAGTACTTC.